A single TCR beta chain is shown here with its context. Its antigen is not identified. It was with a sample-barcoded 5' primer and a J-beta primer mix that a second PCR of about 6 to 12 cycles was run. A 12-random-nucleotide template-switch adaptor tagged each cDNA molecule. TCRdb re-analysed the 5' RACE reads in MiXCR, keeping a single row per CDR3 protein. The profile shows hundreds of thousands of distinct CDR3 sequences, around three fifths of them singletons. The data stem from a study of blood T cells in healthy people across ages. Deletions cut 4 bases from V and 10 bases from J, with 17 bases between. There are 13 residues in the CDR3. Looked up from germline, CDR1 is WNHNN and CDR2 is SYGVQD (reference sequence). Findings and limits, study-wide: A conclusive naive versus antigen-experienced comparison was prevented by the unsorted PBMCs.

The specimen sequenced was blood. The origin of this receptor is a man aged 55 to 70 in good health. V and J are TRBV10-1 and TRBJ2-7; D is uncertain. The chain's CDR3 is CASSALGQEIQYF. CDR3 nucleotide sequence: TGCGCCAGCAGTGCCCTCGGTCAAGAGATCCAGTACTTC.